This T cell receptor (beta chain) was identified in a study of CD8+ T cells in alopecia areata. In the case of this clone: This sample includes further DNA sequences coding for the same CDR3.

Sequencing relied on a cDNA template that was reverse transcribed from extracted RNA. Profiling relied on immunoSEQ multiplex PCR, and the TCRdb table lists in-frame clones only, not all of them. The sample holds 100,000 to 150,000 clones, roughly 58% seen once. Germline V gives CDR1 SEHNR, CDR2 FQNEAQ (reference sequence). The CDR3 is 13 residues long. V lost 0 bases to trimming and J lost 4 bases, with 7 bases between them. The receptor was derived from a human donor with alopecia areata. The gene calls are TRBV7-9 and TRBJ2-7, with D possibly being TRBD1 or TRBD2 (5 bases each). The material was CD4+ T cells sorted from blood, obtained at week 0. The CDR3 sequence: CASSLAGGYEQYF. In nucleotides, the CDR3 is TGTGCCAGCAGCTTAGCTGGGGGTTACGAGCAGTACTTC.